A single sample is the source of the 14 T cell receptor beta chains below, sequenced in a study of T cell repertoires in cytomegalovirus infection. Each CDR3 protein is one row after TCRdb ran MiXCR on the reads. The table includes some 700,000 distinct CDR3 sequences, 30% to 40% detected once. These TCRs' antigens remain unknown. This material consisted of cultured PBMCs, taken from culture after CMV antigen stimulation. The receptors stem from a human donor in good health (CMV status not recorded). Some clones in this sample may be carry-over from other donors' samples.

This clonotype was recorded a few times. The chain joins TRBV6-1 to TRBJ2-5; D is perhaps TRBD1 or TRBD2 (5 bases each). The CDR3 loop spans 15 amino acids. Germline V gene data show CDR1 as MNHNS and CDR2 as SASEGT. V was cut by 1 base and J by 4 bases, with 13 bases left in between. Here the CDR3 reads CASSEGGVRAETQYF. CDR3 sequence (DNA): TGTGCCAGCAGTGAAGGGGGCGTGCGGGCAGAGACCCAGTACTTC.

CDR3 coding DNA: TGCAGTGCCCATCTGGGGACAAATAATGAAAAACTGTTTTTT. Translated, it gives CSAHLGTNNEKLFF. The chain recombines TRBV20-1 with TRBJ1-4, with D maybe TRBD1 (6 bases). Germline V gene sequence: CDR1 DFQATT, CDR2 SNEGSKA (reference sequence). CDR3 size: 14 residues. Between the trimmed V and J ends, which lost 6 bases and 4 bases, there was a span of 15 bases.

This clonotype was picked up many times. The V gene is TRBV6-2 or TRBV6-3, the J gene TRBJ2-7; 12 positions match TRBD2. In germline, CDR1 is MNHEY, CDR2 SVGEGT. Losses at the gene ends were 6 bases for V and 7 bases for J; bases not matched to a gene: 4. CDR3 size: 13 residues. The CDR3 sequence: CASRRTSGKEQYF. The CDR3 bases are TGTGCCAGCAGAAGGACTAGCGGGAAGGAGCAGTACTTC.

This clonotype showed up just once. The V and J genes are TRBV2 and TRBJ2-7; TRBD1 might be the D (6 bases). This CDR3 has 14 residues. Trimming left V 10 bases short and J 1 base short, with 17 bases between. Germline CDR1 SNHLY, CDR2 FYNNEI. The CDR3 DNA reads TGTGCCAACGATGTGAGGGGGTCGTCCTACGAGCAGTACTTC. This translates into CANDVRGSSYEQYF.

V is TRBV7-2 and J is TRBJ1-5; D uncertain. The CDR3 length is 15 residues. The germline V and J ends were trimmed by 0 bases and 3 bases, with 9 bases remaining between them. Germline V gene lookup returns CDR1 SGHTA and CDR2 FQGNSA. The CDR3 sequence is CASSLARPYNQPQHF. CDR3 coding DNA: TGTGCCAGCAGCTTAGCGCGTCCTTACAATCAGCCCCAGCATTTT.

The chain combines TRBV20-1 with TRBJ2-3; the D is unclear. Per germline, CDR1 DFQATT and CDR2 SNEGSKA (reference sequence). V lost 6 bases to trimming and J lost 1 base, with 11 bases between them. This CDR3 is built from 13 residues. The CDR3 is CSAPRTGTDTQYF. The DNA of the CDR3 is TGCAGTGCCCCACGCACGGGCACAGATACGCAGTATTTT.

This clonotype was recorded a few times. The gene calls are TRBV12-3 or TRBV12-4 and TRBJ2-1; maybe TRBD2 (6 bases). Trimming removed 3 bases from V and 9 bases from J, with 15 bases in between. The CDR3 has 14 amino acids. The chain's CDR3 is CASSFEEGSLEQFF. CDR3 in DNA: TGTGCCAGCAGTTTCGAGGAGGGGAGCCTTGAGCAGTTCTTC.

V usage is TRBV12-5 and J usage is TRBJ2-5, with D hard to call. Germline V gene lookup returns CDR1 LGHNT and CDR2 FRNRAP. The V end was cut by 0 bases, the J end by 0 bases, with 8 bases between. The CDR3 sequence is 15 residues long. CDR3 loop: CASGLVAMYQETQYF. CDR3 DNA: TGTGCTAGTGGTTTGGTAGCCATGTACCAAGAGACCCAGTACTTC.

The chain employs TRBV20-1 and TRBJ2-2; D tentatively reads TRBD1 or TRBD2 (5 bases each). Trimming pared 0 bases from V and 8 bases from J, leaving 10 bases between. Germline V gene data show CDR1 as DFQATT and CDR2 as SNEGSKA (reference sequence). This CDR3 is 13 amino acids long. The CDR3 spells CSARDGGRGELFF. CDR3 bases: TGCAGTGCTAGAGATGGGGGAAGGGGGGAGCTGTTTTTT.

About this clonotype itself: One junction end does not reproduce the germline sequence, and a read error may be involved. The chain is built from TRBV12-3 or TRBV12-4 and TRBJ2-2; TRBD1 is a possible D gene (5 bases). There are 15 residues in the CDR3. The CDR3 DNA reads TGTGCCAGCAGTTCGTCCGGACAAAACACCAGGGAGCTGTTTTTT. This translates into CASSSSGQNTRELFF.

This rearrangement joins TRBV27 to TRBJ2-5; 11 bases align to TRBD2. This CDR3 spans 16 amino acids. In germline, CDR1 is MNHEY, CDR2 SMNVEV (reference sequence). V gave up 5 bases and J gave up 1 base; unmatched junction bases: 6. Here the CDR3 DNA reads TGTGCCAGCAGTCCCCGACTAGCGGGATTCCAAGAGACCCAGTACTTC. Translating it yields CASSPRLAGFQETQYF.

With regard to this clonotype: One base away lies a much larger clone, so this may be a sequencing read error. V usage is TRBV7-4 and J usage is TRBJ2-7; TRBD2 matches at 7 bases. Germline V CDR1 and CDR2: SGHVT, SQSDAQ. The CDR3 contains 16 residues. This CDR3 is CTSSGLEGRAFYEQYF. The CDR3, as DNA: TGTACCAGCAGCGGGCTTGAGGGGAGGGCCTTTTACGAGCAGTACTTC.

The chain carries TRBV12-3 or TRBV12-4 and TRBJ2-3; possible D gene TRBD2, 5 bases. Deletions cut 6 bases from V and 3 bases from J, with 13 bases between. This CDR3 region has 14 residues. CDR3 sequence (DNA): TGTGCCAGCAGGGAAAGCGGATATACAGATACGCAGTATTTT. Protein: CASRESGYTDTQYF.

This chain links TRBV12-3 or TRBV12-4 with TRBJ1-5; a weak D match, TRBD1 (5 bases). The V end was cut by 2 bases, the J end by 6 bases, with 14 bases between. This CDR3 comprises 15 residues. In nucleotides, the CDR3 is TGTGCCAGCAGTTTACGGTCAGGTCAGGGTCAGCCCCAGCATTTT. This codes for CASSLRSGQGQPQHF.